Shown below are 11 T cell receptor beta chains from a single sample sequenced in a study of blood T cell repertoires in COVID-19. The repertoire was sequenced with immunoSEQ multiplex PCR; TCRdb's copy has only in-frame clones and lacks some. The data show 200,000 or so clones, approximately 90% seen once. The specimen sequenced was PBMCs or T cells enriched from blood (not recorded which). The receptors come from a woman in her 30s who had recovered from COVID-19.

J is TRBJ1-3 and V is TRBV27; the match to TRBD1 covers 8 bases. Looked up from germline, CDR1 is MNHEY and CDR2 is SMNVEV (reference sequence). V was clipped by 5 bases and J by 4 bases; unmatched bases: 7. The CDR3 runs to 15 residues. CDR3 sequence (DNA): TGTGCCAGCAGTCCCCGGACAGGGAGCGGAAACACCATATATTTT. Translated, it gives CASSPRTGSGNTIYF.

V and J are TRBV18 and TRBJ1-4, with D perhaps TRBD1 (6 bases). V was shortened by 3 bases and J by 7 bases, with 24 bases between the two germline ends. Germline CDR1 reads KGHSH; CDR2 reads LQKENI. CDR3 length: 18 amino acids. The DNA of the CDR3 is TGTGCCAGCTCACCGATGAGAAATAGTCGGGAAGGGGGTGAAAAACTGTTTTTT. As protein: CASSPMRNSREGGEKLFF.

CDR3 bases: TGTGCCAGCAGCCCTAGAAGCGGGGGATATGTCAATGAGCAGTTCTTC. Translation gives CASSPRSGGYVNEQFF. The rearrangement links TRBV9 to TRBJ2-1; 8 bases agree with TRBD2. CDR1 and CDR2 from the germline V gene are SGDLS and YYNGEE. V lost 4 bases and J lost 6; bases outside the gene matches: 12. The CDR3 extends over 16 amino acids.

This clone was picked up a small number of times. The chain links TRBV11-3 to TRBJ1-2; possibly TRBD1 for D (6 bases). V lost 2 bases and J 8 bases, leaving 9 bases between the germline ends. The CDR3 is 12 residues long. Germline V gene sequence: CDR1 SGHNT, CDR2 YENEEA. The DNA of the CDR3 is TGTGCCAGCAGCTTAAGGGGGACCGGCTACACCTTC. Its protein product is CASSLRGTGYTF.

The chain links TRBV4-3 to TRBJ2-7; D possibly corresponds to TRBD2 (5 bases). The CDR3 totals 13 residues. V lost 1 base and J 7 bases, leaving 11 bases between the germline ends. Germline V gene sequence: CDR1 LGHNA, CDR2 YSLEER. For the CDR3, the DNA is TGCGCCAGCAGCCAAGTCGAGGGTGGGGAGCAGTACTTC. Translation gives CASSQVEGGEQYF.

The V call is TRBV27, the J call TRBJ2-5, with 8 bases fitting TRBD1. CDR3 length: 14 amino acids. Trimming cost V 5 bases and J 4 bases; bases outside gene matches: 6. The V gene's germline CDR1 is MNHEY and CDR2 SMNVEV (reference sequence). The CDR3 bases are TGTGCCAGCAGTGGGCCGGACAGGGCAGAGACCCAGTACTTC. This encodes CASSGPDRAETQYF.

The gene calls are TRBV19 and TRBJ2-3, with D perhaps matching TRBD2 (5 bases). The CDR3 is 15 amino acids. V dropped 0 bases and J dropped 0 bases, with 7 bases sitting between them. The germline V gene has CDR1 LNHDA and CDR2 SQIVND (reference sequence). CDR3 residues: CASSIEGASTDTQYF. As DNA, the CDR3 is TGTGCCAGTAGTATAGAGGGAGCCAGCACAGATACGCAGTATTTT.

V is TRBV6-6 and J is TRBJ1-6; 8 nucleotides line up with TRBD1. The junction had 4 bases not matched to a gene; V was cut back by 2 bases and J by 10 bases. The CDR3 has 14 residues. CDR1 MNHNY and CDR2 SVGAGI come from the germline V gene (reference sequence). This chain's CDR3 is CASSYDRGWSPLHF. CDR3 DNA: TGTGCCAGCAGTTACGACAGGGGTTGGTCACCCCTCCACTTT.

Here the CDR3 reads CSASWGVYNEQFF. The CDR3 coding sequence is TGCAGTGCTAGTTGGGGGGTATACAATGAGCAGTTCTTC. The rearrangement joins TRBV20-1 to TRBJ2-1; weak D call: TRBD2 (6 bases). Germline CDR1 reads DFQATT; CDR2 reads SNEGSKA (reference sequence). V was cut by 3 bases and J by 4 bases, with 10 bases left in between. This CDR3 comprises 13 residues.

V and J are TRBV5-1 and TRBJ2-7; 14 bases fit TRBD2. Germline lookup yields CDR1 SGHRS and CDR2 YFSETQ. The CDR3 is 16 residues long. The trim removed 4 bases at V and 7 bases at J, leaving 10 bases unmatched. The CDR3 reads CASSPRLAGGLGEQYF. In DNA, the CDR3 is TGCGCCAGCAGCCCACGACTAGCGGGGGGGCTGGGGGAGCAGTACTTC.

CDR3 in amino acids: CASSFVGYSGGDTQYF. CDR3 coding DNA: TGTGCCAGCAGCTTTGTAGGGTACTCAGGGGGGGATACGCAGTATTTT. The chain carries TRBV5-6 and TRBJ2-3; D is possibly TRBD1 (7 bases). The CDR3 has 16 amino acids. V gave up 2 bases and J gave up 6 bases, with 19 bases separating them. Germline V gives CDR1 SGHDT, CDR2 YYEEEE.